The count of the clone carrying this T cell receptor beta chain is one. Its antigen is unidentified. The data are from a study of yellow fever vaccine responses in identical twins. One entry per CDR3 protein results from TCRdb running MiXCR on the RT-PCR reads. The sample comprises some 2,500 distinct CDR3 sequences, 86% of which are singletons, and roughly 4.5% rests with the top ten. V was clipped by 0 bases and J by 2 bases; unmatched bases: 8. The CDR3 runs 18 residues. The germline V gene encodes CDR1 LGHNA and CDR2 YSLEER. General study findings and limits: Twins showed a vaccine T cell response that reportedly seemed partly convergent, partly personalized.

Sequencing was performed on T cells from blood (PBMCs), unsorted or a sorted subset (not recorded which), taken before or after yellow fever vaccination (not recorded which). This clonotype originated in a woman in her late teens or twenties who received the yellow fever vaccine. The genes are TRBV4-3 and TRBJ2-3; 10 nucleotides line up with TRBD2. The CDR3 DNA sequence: TGCGCCAGCAGCCAAGATCTGGGGACTAGCGCTACCACAGATACGCAGTATTTT. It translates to CASSQDLGTSATTDTQYF.